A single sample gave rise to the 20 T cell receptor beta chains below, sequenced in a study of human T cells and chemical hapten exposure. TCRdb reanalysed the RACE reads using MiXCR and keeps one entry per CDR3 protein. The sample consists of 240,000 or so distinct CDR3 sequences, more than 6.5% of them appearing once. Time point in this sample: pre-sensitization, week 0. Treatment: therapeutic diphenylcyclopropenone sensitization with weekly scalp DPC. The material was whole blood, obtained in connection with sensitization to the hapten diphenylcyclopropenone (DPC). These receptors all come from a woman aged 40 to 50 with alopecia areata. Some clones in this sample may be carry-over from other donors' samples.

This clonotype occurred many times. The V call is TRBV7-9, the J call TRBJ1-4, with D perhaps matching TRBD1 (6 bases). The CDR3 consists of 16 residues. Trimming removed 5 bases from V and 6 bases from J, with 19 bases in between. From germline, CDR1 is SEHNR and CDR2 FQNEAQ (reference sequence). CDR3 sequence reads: CASSRMEGGFYEKLFF. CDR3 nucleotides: TGTGCCAGCAGCCGAATGGAGGGGGGATTTTATGAAAAACTGTTTTTT.

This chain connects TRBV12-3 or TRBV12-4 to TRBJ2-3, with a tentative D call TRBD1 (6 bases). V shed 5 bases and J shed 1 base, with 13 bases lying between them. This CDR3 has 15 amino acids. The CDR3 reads CASSLQGLGTDTQYF. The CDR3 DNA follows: TGTGCCAGCAGTCTACAGGGTTTAGGCACAGATACGCAGTATTTT.

CDR3 sequence reads: CSATTGSQTQYF. CDR3 coding DNA: TGCAGTGCTACCACAGGGTCGCAGACCCAGTACTTC. The chain recombines TRBV20-1 with TRBJ2-5, with TRBD1 as a possible D gene (6 bases). The ends were cut back, 4 bases at V and 6 bases at J, with 12 bases in the middle. CDR1 is DFQATT and CDR2 is SNEGSKA in the germline V gene (reference sequence). CDR3 length: 12 amino acids.

Here the CDR3 reads CASSLFDRVERRETQYF. CDR3 bases: TGTGCCAGCAGCCTTTTCGACAGGGTCGAGAGGAGGGAGACCCAGTACTTC. The chain has TRBV6-2 or TRBV6-3 and TRBJ2-5; 7 bases match TRBD1. Germline lookup yields CDR1 MNHEY and CDR2 SVGEGT. The CDR3 is 17 amino acids. The V segment lost 6 bases and the J segment 5 bases; nucleotides outside the gene matches: 18.

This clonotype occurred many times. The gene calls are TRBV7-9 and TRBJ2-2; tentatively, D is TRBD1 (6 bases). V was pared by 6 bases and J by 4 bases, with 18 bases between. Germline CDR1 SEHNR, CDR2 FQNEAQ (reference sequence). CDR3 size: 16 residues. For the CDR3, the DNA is TGTGCCAGCAGACGCGATACCCAGGGGAGCACCGGGGAGCTGTTTTTT. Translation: CASRRDTQGSTGELFF.

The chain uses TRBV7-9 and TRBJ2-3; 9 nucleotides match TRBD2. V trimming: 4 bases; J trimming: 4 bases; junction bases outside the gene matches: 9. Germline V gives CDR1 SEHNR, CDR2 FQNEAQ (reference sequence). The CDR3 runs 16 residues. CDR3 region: CASSSLLAGGADTQYF. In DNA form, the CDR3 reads TGTGCCAGCAGCTCCTTACTAGCGGGTGGGGCAGATACGCAGTATTTT. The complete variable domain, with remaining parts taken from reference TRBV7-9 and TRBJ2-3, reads DTGVSQNPRHKITKRGQNVTFRCDPISEHNRLYWYRQTLGQGPEFLTYFQNEAQLEKSRLLSDRFSAERPKGSFSTLEIQRTEQGDSAMYLCASSSLLAGGADTQYFGPGTRLTVL.

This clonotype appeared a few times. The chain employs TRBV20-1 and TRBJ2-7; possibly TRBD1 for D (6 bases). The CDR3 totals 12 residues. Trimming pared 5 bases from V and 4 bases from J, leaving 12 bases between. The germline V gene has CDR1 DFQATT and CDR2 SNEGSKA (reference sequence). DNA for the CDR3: TGCAGTGCTGGACAGAAACCATACGAGCAGTACTTC. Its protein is CSAGQKPYEQYF.

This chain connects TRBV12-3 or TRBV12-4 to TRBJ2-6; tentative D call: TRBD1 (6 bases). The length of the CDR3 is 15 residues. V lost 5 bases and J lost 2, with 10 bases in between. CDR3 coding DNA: TGTGCCAGCAGTGGAAACAGGGCTGGGGCCAACGTCCTGACTTTC. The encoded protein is CASSGNRAGANVLTF.

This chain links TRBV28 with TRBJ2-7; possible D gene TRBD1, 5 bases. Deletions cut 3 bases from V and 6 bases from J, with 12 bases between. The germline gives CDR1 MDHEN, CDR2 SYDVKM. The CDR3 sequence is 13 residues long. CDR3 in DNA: TGTGCCAGCAGTTTTCCAGGGCAGTTCGAGCAGTACTTC. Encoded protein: CASSFPGQFEQYF.

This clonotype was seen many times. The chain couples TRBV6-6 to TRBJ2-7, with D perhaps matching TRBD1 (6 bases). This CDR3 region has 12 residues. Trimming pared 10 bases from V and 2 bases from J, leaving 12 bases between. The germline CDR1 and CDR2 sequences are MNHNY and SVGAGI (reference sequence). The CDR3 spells CATSKGAYEQYF. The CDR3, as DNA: TGTGCCACCTCGAAGGGGGCCTACGAGCAGTACTTC.

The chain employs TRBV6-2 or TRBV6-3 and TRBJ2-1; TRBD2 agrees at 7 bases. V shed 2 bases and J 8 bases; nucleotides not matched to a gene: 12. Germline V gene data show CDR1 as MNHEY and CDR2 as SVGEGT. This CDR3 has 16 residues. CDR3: CASSYPSGGTRDEQFF. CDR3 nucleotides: TGTGCCAGCAGTTACCCTTCCGGGGGGACGAGGGATGAGCAGTTCTTC.

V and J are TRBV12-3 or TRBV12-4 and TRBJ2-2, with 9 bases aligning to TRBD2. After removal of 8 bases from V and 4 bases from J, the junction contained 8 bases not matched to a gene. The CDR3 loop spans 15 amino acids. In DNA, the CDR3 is TGTGCCAGCTTTTTAGCGGGAGCCCCCACCGGGGAGCTGTTTTTT. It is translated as CASFLAGAPTGELFF.

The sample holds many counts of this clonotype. CDR3 nucleotides: TGTGCCAGCAGTTTGGGTGCCGGGGTACCCTCCTACGAGCAGTACTTC. Its translation: CASSLGAGVPSYEQYF. V gene TRBV28 combines with J gene TRBJ2-7; perhaps TRBD2 as D (5 bases). The CDR3 sequence is 16 residues long. V was cut by 3 bases and J by 0 bases, with 15 bases left in between. Germline loops: CDR1 MDHEN, CDR2 SYDVKM.

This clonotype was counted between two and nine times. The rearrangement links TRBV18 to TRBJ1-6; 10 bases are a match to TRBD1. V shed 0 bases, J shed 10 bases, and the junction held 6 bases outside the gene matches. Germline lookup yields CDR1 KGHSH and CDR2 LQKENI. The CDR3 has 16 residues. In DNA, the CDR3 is TGTGCCAGCTCACCACCTTTCGGGACAGGGGACTCACCCCTCCACTTT. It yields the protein CASSPPFGTGDSPLHF.

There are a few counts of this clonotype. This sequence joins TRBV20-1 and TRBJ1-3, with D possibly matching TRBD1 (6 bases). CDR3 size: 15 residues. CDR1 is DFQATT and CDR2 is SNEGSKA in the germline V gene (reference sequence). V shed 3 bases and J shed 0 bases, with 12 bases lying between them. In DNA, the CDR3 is TGCAGTGCTAGTCACAGGGTGTACTCTGGAAACACCATATATTTT. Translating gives CSASHRVYSGNTIYF.

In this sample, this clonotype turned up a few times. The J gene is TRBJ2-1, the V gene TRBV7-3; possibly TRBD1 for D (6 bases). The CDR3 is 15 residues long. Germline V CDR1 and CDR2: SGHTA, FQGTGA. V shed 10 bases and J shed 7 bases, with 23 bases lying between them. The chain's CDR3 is CATSISGEGGNEQFF. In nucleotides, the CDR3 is TGTGCCACCTCAATATCAGGAGAAGGGGGTAATGAGCAGTTCTTC.

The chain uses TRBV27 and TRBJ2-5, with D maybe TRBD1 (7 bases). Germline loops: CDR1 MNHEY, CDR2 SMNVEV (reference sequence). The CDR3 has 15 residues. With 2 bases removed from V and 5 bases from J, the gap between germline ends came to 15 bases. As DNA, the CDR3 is TGTGCCAGCAGTTTAGACAGGGTTCGGGGGGAGACCCAGTACTTC. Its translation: CASSLDRVRGETQYF.

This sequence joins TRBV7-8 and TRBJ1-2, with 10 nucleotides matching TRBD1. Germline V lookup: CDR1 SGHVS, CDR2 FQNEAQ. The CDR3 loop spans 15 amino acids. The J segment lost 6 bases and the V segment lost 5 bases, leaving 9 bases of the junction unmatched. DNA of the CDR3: TGTGCCAGCAGCCCAAGACGTGACAGGGGGCATGGCTACACCTTC. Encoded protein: CASSPRRDRGHGYTF.

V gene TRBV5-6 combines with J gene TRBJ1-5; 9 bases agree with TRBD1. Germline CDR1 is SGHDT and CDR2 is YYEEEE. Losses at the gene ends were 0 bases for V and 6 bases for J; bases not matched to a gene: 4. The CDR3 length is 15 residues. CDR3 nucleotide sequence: TGTGCCAGCAGCTTGGGTCCGGACAGGGGTCAGCCCCAGCATTTT. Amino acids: CASSLGPDRGQPQHF.

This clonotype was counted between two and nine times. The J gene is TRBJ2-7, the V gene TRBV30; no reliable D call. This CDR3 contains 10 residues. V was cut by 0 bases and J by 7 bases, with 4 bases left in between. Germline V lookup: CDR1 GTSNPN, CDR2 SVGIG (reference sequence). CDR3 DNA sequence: TGTGCCTGGAGTGTGACAGAGCAGTACTTC. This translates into CAWSVTEQYF.